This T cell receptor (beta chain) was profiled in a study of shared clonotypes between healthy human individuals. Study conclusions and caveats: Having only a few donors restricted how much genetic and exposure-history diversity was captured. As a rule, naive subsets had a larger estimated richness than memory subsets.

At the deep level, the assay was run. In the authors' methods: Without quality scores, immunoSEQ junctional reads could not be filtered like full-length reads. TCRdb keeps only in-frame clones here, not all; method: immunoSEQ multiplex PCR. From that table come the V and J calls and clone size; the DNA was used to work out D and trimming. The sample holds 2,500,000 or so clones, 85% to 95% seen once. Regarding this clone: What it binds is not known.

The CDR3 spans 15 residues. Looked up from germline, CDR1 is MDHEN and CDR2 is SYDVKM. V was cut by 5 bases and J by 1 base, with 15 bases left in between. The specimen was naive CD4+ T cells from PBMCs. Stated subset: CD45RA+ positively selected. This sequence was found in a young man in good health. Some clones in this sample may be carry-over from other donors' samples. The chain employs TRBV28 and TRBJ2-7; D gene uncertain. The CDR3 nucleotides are TGTGCCAGCAGTGCCGCGTGGGGTGGGTCCTACGAGCAGTACTTC. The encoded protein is CASSAAWGGSYEQYF.